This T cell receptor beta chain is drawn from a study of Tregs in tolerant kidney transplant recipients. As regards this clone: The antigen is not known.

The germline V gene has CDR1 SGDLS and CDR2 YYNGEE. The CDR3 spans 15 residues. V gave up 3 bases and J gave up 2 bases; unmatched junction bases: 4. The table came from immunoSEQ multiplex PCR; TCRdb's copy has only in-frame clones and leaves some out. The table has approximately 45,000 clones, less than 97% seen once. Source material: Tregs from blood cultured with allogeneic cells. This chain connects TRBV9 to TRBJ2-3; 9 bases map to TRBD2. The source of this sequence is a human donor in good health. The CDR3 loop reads CASSAAGGHTDTQYF. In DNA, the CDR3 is TGTGCCAGCAGCGCAGCGGGAGGACACACAGATACGCAGTATTTT.